The rows below give T cell receptor beta chains drawn from one sample of a study of identifying expanded T cells in peripheral blood. The protocol was immunoSEQ multiplex PCR, while the TCRdb copy is restricted to in-frame clones and leaves out a portion. The sample holds about 94,000 clones; around 90% are singletons and the top ten take about 6%. Material: blood. These receptors originate from a person aged 18-69 years in good health. The CDR3 runs from the conserved cysteine through the conserved F or W. The D gene is left open where the match is weak. Size tells how often a clone was seen (once, few, many) or the class of an expanded clone, and some rows leave it out.

d_call	v_call	clone_size	j_call	cdr3_aa	cdr3_nt
NA	TRBV7-3	NA	TRBJ2-7	CASSFGDRSYEQYF	TGTGCCAGCAGCTTTGGGGACCGGAGCTACGAGCAGTACTTC
NA	TRBV5-4	NA	TRBJ2-3	CASSKDLTSTDTQYF	TGTGCCAGCAGCAAGGACTTAACTAGCACAGATACGCAGTATTTT
NA	TRBV12-5	few	TRBJ2-7	CASGLVPQVDLYEQYF	TGTGCTAGTGGTTTGGTCCCCCAGGTCGACCTCTACGAGCAGTACTTC
NA	TRBV27	NA	TRBJ1-1	CASSLDPRVTEAFF	TGTGCCAGCAGTTTAGACCCCAGGGTGACTGAAGCTTTCTTT
NA	TRBV30	NA	TRBJ1-6	CAWSATRTQTSSYNSPLHF	TGTGCCTGGAGTGCAACTCGGACACAAACGAGCTCCTATAATTCACCCCTCCACTTT
TRBD1	TRBV10-3	few	TRBJ1-2	CAITQDRGSYGYTF	TGTGCCATCACCCAGGACAGGGGCAGCTATGGCTACACCTTC
NA	TRBV4-3	NA	TRBJ2-5	CASSQDSPSETQYF	TGCGCCAGCAGCCAAGATAGCCCCTCAGAGACCCAGTACTTC
TRBD1	TRBV5-4	NA	TRBJ2-7	CASSQTGISSYEQYF	TGTGCCAGCAGCCAGACAGGGATCAGCTCCTACGAGCAGTACTTC
NA	TRBV30	NA	TRBJ2-2	CAWSVLGRGYTGELFF	TGTGCCTGGAGTGTTCTGGGGAGGGGGTACACCGGGGAGCTGTTTTTT
TRBD2	TRBV6-6	NA	TRBJ2-7	CASSSSGSPSYEQYF	TGTGCCAGCAGCTCTAGCGGGAGTCCTTCCTACGAGCAGTACTTC
NA	TRBV10-2	few	TRBJ2-7	CASSEGSGVTYEQYF	TGCGCCAGCAGTGAAGGGTCAGGGGTGACCTACGAGCAGTACTTC
TRBD1	TRBV19	NA	TRBJ2-1	CASSEGAGVGNEQFF	TGTGCCAGTAGTGAGGGGGCAGGGGTGGGCAATGAGCAGTTCTTC
NA	TRBV6-5	few	TRBJ1-2	CASRSTGGYGYTF	TGTGCCAGCAGGTCTACAGGAGGGTATGGCTACACCTTC
TRBD1	TRBV4-3	NA	TRBJ1-6	CASSREGTGDSPLHF	TGCGCCAGCAGCCGAGAAGGGACAGGGGATTCACCCCTCCACTTT
NA	TRBV6-5	NA	TRBJ2-7	CASSYGPRYEQYF	TGTGCCAGCAGTTACGGACCTAGGTACGAGCAGTACTTC
NA	TRBV4-3	medium-sized	TRBJ1-2	CASADRAGANYGYTF	TGCGCCAGCGCCGATCGGGCAGGGGCTAACTATGGCTACACCTTC
NA	TRBV12-5	once	TRBJ1-3	CASGLWGRGYTIYF	TGTGCTAGTGGTTTGTGGGGTCGGGGCTATACCATATATTTT
NA	TRBV6-6	NA	TRBJ1-3	CASTPVPGNTIYF	TGTGCCAGCACCCCCGTTCCCGGAAACACCATATATTTT
NA	TRBV5-4	NA	TRBJ1-2	CASSFRHDPYGYTF	TGTGCCAGCAGCTTCAGACACGACCCGTATGGCTACACCTTC
NA	TRBV11-2	once	TRBJ1-5	CASSLGYNQPQHF	TGTGCCAGCAGCTTAGGGTACAATCAGCCCCAGCATTTT
NA	TRBV6-1	NA	TRBJ1-1	CASGNKAFF	TGTGCCAGCGGGAACAAAGCTTTCTTT
TRBD2	TRBV7-2	NA	TRBJ2-3	CASSFPLAGGVDTQYF	TGTGCCAGCAGCTTCCCCCTAGCGGGGGGGGTAGATACGCAGTATTTT
TRBD1	TRBV7-2	NA	TRBJ1-2	CASSSRDRGYGYTF	TGTGCCAGCAGCTCCCGAGACAGGGGCTATGGCTACACCTTC
NA	TRBV11-2	NA	TRBJ2-3	CASSLVVTPTDTQYF	TGTGCCAGCAGCTTAGTGGTAACCCCCACAGATACGCAGTATTTT
NA	TRBV7-8	NA	TRBJ1-2	CASSAERGGYGYTF	TGTGCCAGCAGCGCCGAGAGGGGAGGCTATGGCTACACCTTC
TRBD1	TRBV30	NA	TRBJ2-7	CAWRGVGTGAYEQYF	TGTGCCTGGAGAGGTGTGGGGACAGGAGCCTACGAGCAGTACTTC
NA	TRBV27	NA	TRBJ1-2	CASGFAGRAVSYGYTF	TGTGCCAGCGGATTCGCCGGCAGGGCCGTAAGCTATGGCTACACCTTC
NA	TRBV6-5	NA	TRBJ1-5	CASSYSSRITQEPQHF	TGTGCCAGCAGTTACTCGAGTAGGATCACCCAGGAGCCCCAGCATTTT
NA	TRBV10-3	few	TRBJ1-1	CAIFSPEKNTEAFF	TGTGCCATCTTTAGTCCGGAGAAGAACACTGAAGCTTTCTTT
NA	TRBV7-2	NA	TRBJ2-7	CASSFYPDLYEQYF	TGTGCCAGCAGCTTCTACCCTGACCTCTACGAGCAGTACTTC
TRBD1	TRBV18	NA	TRBJ1-5	CASSPGQEAFNQPQHF	TGTGCCAGCTCCCCTGGACAGGAGGCCTTCAATCAGCCCCAGCATTTT
TRBD1	TRBV25-1	NA	TRBJ2-3	CASSEFADRESDTQYF	TGTGCCAGCAGTGAGTTTGCAGACAGGGAATCAGATACGCAGTATTTT
NA	TRBV12-5	NA	TRBJ2-7	CASGPTGGIHEQYF	TGTGCTAGTGGTCCTACTGGAGGAATCCACGAGCAGTACTTC